Each of the 22 T cell receptor beta chains below was sequenced from the same sample in a study of human T cells and chemical hapten exposure. Each CDR3 protein gets one entry after TCRdb re-called the RACE reads with MiXCR. The sample comprises some 81,000 distinct CDR3 sequences, approximately 10% of which are singletons, and 1.5% to 2% rests with the top ten. Documented time point: patch test 2, 6 weeks after DPC sensitization. Treatment here: therapeutic diphenylcyclopropenone sensitization with weekly scalp DPC. Sample: whole blood, taken in connection with sensitization to the hapten diphenylcyclopropenone (DPC). The receptors come from a man between 18 and 35 years old with alopecia areata. Some clones in this sample may be carry-over from other donors' samples.

This clonotype appeared a few times. The chain carries TRBV11-2 and TRBJ2-3, with D uncertain. The V end lost 3 bases, the J end lost 2 bases, and 9 bases lay between the germline ends. The CDR3 has 14 residues. In germline, CDR1 is SGHAT, CDR2 FQNNGV. In DNA form, the CDR3 reads TGTGCCAGCAGCTTTCTGATTAACACAGATACGCAGTATTTT. Translation gives CASSFLINTDTQYF.

This clonotype was counted ten times or more. In DNA, the CDR3 is TGTGCCAGCAGCTCCTCGGCCGGACAGGCGGGGGAAAAACTGTTTTTT. Protein sequence: CASSSSAGQAGEKLFF. The chain uses TRBV7-2 and TRBJ1-4, with 7 bases identical to TRBD1. The CDR3 spans 16 residues. Germline CDR1 and CDR2: SGHTA and FQGNSA. Germline trimming cut 4 bases from V and 8 bases from J; bases unmatched to any gene: 13.

This clonotype was detected a few times. This sequence joins TRBV6-5 and TRBJ1-1; D is ambiguous. The CDR3 length is 13 residues. The V gene lost 1 base and the J gene lost 5 bases, with 8 bases spanning the gap. Germline V gene lookup returns CDR1 MNHEY and CDR2 SVGAGI. CDR3 loop: CASSYWERTEAFF. As DNA, the CDR3 is TGTGCCAGCAGTTACTGGGAACGGACTGAAGCTTTCTTT.

This clonotype has just a few counts. J is TRBJ1-2 and V is TRBV7-3; 7 bases are a match to TRBD1. V trimming: 8 bases; J trimming: 5 bases; junction bases outside the gene matches: 8. The CDR3 is 13 amino acids. The germline V gene has CDR1 SGHTA and CDR2 FQGTGA. CDR3 amino acids: CASGSGTVYGYTF. The CDR3 DNA reads as TGTGCCAGCGGAAGCGGGACAGTATATGGCTACACCTTC.

This clonotype was picked up a small number of times. This sequence joins TRBV28 and TRBJ2-7, with a possible D match to TRBD1 (6 bases). This CDR3 is 15 amino acids long. V was pared by 6 bases and J by 0 bases, with 15 bases between. The germline CDR1 and CDR2 sequences are MDHEN and SYDVKM. The CDR3 region is CASRYTGLGSYEQYF. The DNA of the CDR3 is TGTGCCAGCAGATACACAGGGTTGGGCTCCTACGAGCAGTACTTC.

This clonotype was counted a few times. The chain has TRBV7-2 and TRBJ2-1; TRBD2 matches at 9 bases. V trimming: 1 base; J trimming: 4 bases; junction bases outside the gene matches: 5. The length of the CDR3 is 16 residues. The germline CDR1 and CDR2 sequences are SGHTA and FQGNSA. The CDR3 region is CASSLVAGGRYNEQFF. The CDR3 nucleotides read TGTGCCAGCAGCTTAGTCGCGGGGGGGCGGTACAATGAGCAGTTCTTC. The full variable domain, with the rest looked up from reference TRBV7-2 and TRBJ2-1, is GAGVSQSPSNKVTEKGKDVELRCDPISGHTALYWYRQSLGQGLEFLIYFQGNSAPDKSGLPSDRFSAERTGGSVSTLTIQRTQQEDSAVYLCASSLVAGGRYNEQFFGPGTRLTVL.

This clonotype was observed at least ten times. This sequence joins TRBV7-3 and TRBJ1-1; possibly TRBD1 for D (6 bases). CDR1 and CDR2 (germline): SGHTA, FQGTGA. V lost 5 bases and J lost 1, with 8 bases in between. The CDR3 sequence is 13 residues long. In nucleotides, the CDR3 is TGTGCCAGCAGCGTACAGGGGAACACTGAAGCTTTCTTT. This sequence encodes CASSVQGNTEAFF. Supplemented by reference TRBV7-3 and TRBJ1-1, the full variable domain reads GAGVSQTPSNKVTEKGKYVELRCDPISGHTALYWYRQSLGQGPEFLIYFQGTGAADDSGLPNDRFFAVRPEGSVSTLKIQRTERGDSAVYLCASSVQGNTEAFFGQGTRLTVV.

This clonotype was found many times. The chain recombines TRBV9 with TRBJ2-2; D is possibly TRBD1 (5 bases). V was cut by 1 base and J by 2 bases, with 12 bases left in between. CDR1 SGDLS and CDR2 YYNGEE come from the germline V gene. There are 16 residues in the CDR3. The CDR3 protein is CASSVSTVPNTGELFF. The DNA for the CDR3 is TGTGCCAGCAGCGTATCGACAGTACCTAACACCGGGGAGCTGTTTTTT.

Only a few counts were recorded for this clonotype. V usage is TRBV29-1 and J usage is TRBJ2-1; weak D call: TRBD2 (5 bases). Germline V CDR1 and CDR2: SQVTM, ANQGSEA. Trimming took 7 bases from V and 3 from J, leaving 7 bases between them. CDR3 size: 11 residues. CDR3 nucleotide sequence: TGCAGCGCGGGGATCTACAATGAGCAGTTCTTC. This sequence encodes CSAGIYNEQFF.

This clonotype was detected ten times or more. The chain joins TRBV12-3 or TRBV12-4 to TRBJ1-5; D unclear. V was pared by 5 bases and J by 0 bases, with 8 bases between. The CDR3 contains 14 residues. CDR3 sequence (DNA): TGTGCCAGCAGTACCTGGAGTAGCAATCAGCCCCAGCATTTT. Protein sequence: CASSTWSSNQPQHF.

V gene TRBV6-4 combines with J gene TRBJ2-3, with D tentatively TRBD2 (5 bases). Germline V gene lookup returns CDR1 MRHNA and CDR2 SNTAGT. This CDR3 contains 16 residues. V was clipped by 6 bases and J by 1 base, with 17 bases between them. CDR3 loop: CASSLGPEGGTDTQYF. The CDR3 bases are TGTGCCAGCAGCCTCGGCCCAGAGGGAGGCACAGATACGCAGTATTTT.

The V and J genes are TRBV6-6 and TRBJ2-5; a weak D match, TRBD1 (5 bases). The germline CDR1 and CDR2 sequences are MNHNY and SVGAGI (reference sequence). The CDR3 is made up of 15 amino acids. Trimming shortened V by 6 bases and J by 0 bases, and 14 bases separated the two germline ends. CDR3 in amino acids: CASRIDSHHQETQYF. CDR3 nucleotide sequence: TGTGCCAGCAGAATTGACAGCCACCACCAAGAGACCCAGTACTTC.

The chain couples TRBV4-1 to TRBJ2-5; D is uncertain. The germline V and J ends were trimmed by 4 bases and 5 bases, with 11 bases remaining between them. CDR1 MGHRA and CDR2 YSYEKL come from the germline V gene. This CDR3 is built from 13 residues. In DNA form, the CDR3 reads TGCGCCAGCAGCCTGAGTTGGGTGGAGACCCAGTACTTC. Amino acid sequence: CASSLSWVETQYF.

This clonotype was detected only a few times. The chain employs TRBV7-6 and TRBJ1-6; D gene ambiguous. Trimming pared 5 bases from V and 3 bases from J, leaving 5 bases between. This CDR3 has 13 amino acids. Germline V gene sequence: CDR1 SGHVS, CDR2 FNYEAQ. This CDR3 reads CASSRLYNSPLHF. The DNA of the CDR3 is TGTGCCAGCAGCCGGCTCTATAATTCACCCCTCCACTTT.

This clonotype was observed many times. J is TRBJ1-5 and V is TRBV20-1; tentative D call: TRBD1 (5 bases). The CDR3 runs 15 residues. CDR1 DFQATT and CDR2 SNEGSKA come from the germline V gene (reference sequence). The V end lost 3 bases, the J end lost 6 bases, and 18 bases lay between the germline ends. The CDR3 nucleotides are TGCAGTGCTAGCCCCGCCGCAGGGTCGTTTCAGCCCCAGCATTTT. This sequence encodes CSASPAAGSFQPQHF.

This chain uses TRBV6-5 with TRBJ2-1; no clear D gene. The CDR3 has 15 amino acids. Per the germline V gene, CDR1 is MNHEY and CDR2 is SVGAGI. V lost 2 bases and J lost 0, with 8 bases in between. This CDR3 reads CASSYGVSSYNEQFF. The CDR3 DNA reads TGTGCCAGCAGTTACGGAGTGAGCTCCTACAATGAGCAGTTCTTC.

The chain combines TRBV11-2 with TRBJ2-3; D might be TRBD1 (8 bases). V was shortened by 5 bases and J by 5 bases, with 23 bases between the two germline ends. Germline V CDR1 and CDR2: SGHAT, FQNNGV. CDR3 length equals 17 residues. Here the CDR3 DNA reads TGTGCCAGCAGCCCCCGGACAGGGACTATGAAGGGAGATACGCAGTATTTT. Translation: CASSPRTGTMKGDTQYF.

Note on this clonotype: The junction departs from germline at one end; a sequencing error may be responsible. The chain combines TRBV5-1 with TRBJ2-7, with D tentatively TRBD2 (6 bases). Germline CDR1 is SGHRS and CDR2 is YFSETQ. The CDR3 totals 15 residues. In nucleotides, the CDR3 is TGCACCAGCAGCCGGGACTTCGGGCAGGGCGGCGAGCAGTACTTC. As protein: CTSSRDFGQGGEQYF.

A note on this clonotype: One base away lies a much larger clone, so this may be a sequencing read error. This chain joins TRBV6-2 or TRBV6-3 and TRBJ1-5; 12 bases agree with TRBD1. CDR3 size: 15 residues. J was trimmed by 11 bases and V by 5 bases; bases with no gene match: 10. The germline V gene has CDR1 MNHEY and CDR2 SVGEGT. The CDR3 bases are TGTGCCAGCAGTCCCCGGGACAGGGGGCAACAGTCCCAGCATTTT. Translated: CASSPRDRGQQSQHF.

The chain joins TRBV7-8 to TRBJ1-1; 11 bases are shared with TRBD1. Germline V gives CDR1 SGHVS, CDR2 FQNEAQ. The ends lost 1 base at V and 3 bases at J; junction bases unmatched: 4. This CDR3 is 16 amino acids long. The CDR3: CASSLDGQGAHTEAFF. The CDR3 nucleotides are TGTGCCAGCAGCTTAGATGGACAGGGGGCCCACACTGAAGCTTTCTTT.

The chain combines TRBV28 with TRBJ1-5; no clear D gene. Looked up from germline, CDR1 is MDHEN and CDR2 is SYDVKM. The CDR3 contains 14 residues. Trimming took 1 base from V and 3 from J, leaving 7 bases between them. CDR3 bases: TGTGCCAGCAGTTTATATATAGCCAATCAGCCCCAGCATTTT. This encodes CASSLYIANQPQHF.

This clonotype was counted many times. This chain connects TRBV18 to TRBJ1-2, with 7 nucleotides matching TRBD1. The CDR3 is 14 residues long. The germline gives CDR1 KGHSH, CDR2 LQKENI. V shed 0 bases and J 7 bases; nucleotides not matched to a gene: 5. The CDR3 is CASSPPDRERGYTF. CDR3 DNA sequence: TGTGCCAGCTCACCACCCGACAGGGAGCGTGGCTACACCTTC.